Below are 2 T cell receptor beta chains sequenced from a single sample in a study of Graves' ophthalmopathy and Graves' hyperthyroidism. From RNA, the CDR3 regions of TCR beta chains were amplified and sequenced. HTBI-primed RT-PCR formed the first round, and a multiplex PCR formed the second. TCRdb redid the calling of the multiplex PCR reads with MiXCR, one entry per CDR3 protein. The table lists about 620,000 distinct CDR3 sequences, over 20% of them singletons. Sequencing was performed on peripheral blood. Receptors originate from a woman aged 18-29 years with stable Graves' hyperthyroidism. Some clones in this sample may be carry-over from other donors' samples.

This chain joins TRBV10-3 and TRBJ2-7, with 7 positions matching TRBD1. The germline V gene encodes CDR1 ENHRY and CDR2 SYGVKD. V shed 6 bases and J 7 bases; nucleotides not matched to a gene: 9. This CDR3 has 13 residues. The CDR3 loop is CAISLTGQGEQYF. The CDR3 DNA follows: TGTGCCATCAGCTTGACAGGGCAGGGAGAGCAGTACTTC.

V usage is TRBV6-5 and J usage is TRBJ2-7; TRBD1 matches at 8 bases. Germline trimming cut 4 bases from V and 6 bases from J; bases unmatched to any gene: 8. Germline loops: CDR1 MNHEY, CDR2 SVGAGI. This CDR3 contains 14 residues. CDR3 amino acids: CASSSQGGPGEQYF. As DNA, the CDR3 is TGTGCCAGCAGTTCACAGGGGGGTCCGGGCGAGCAGTACTTC.